This T cell receptor beta chain came from a study of T-cell reconstitution after alpha-beta-depleted transplantation in children. This sample's TCRbeta library carried unique molecular identifier barcodes. TCRdb processed the PCR reads anew with MiXCR; each CDR3 protein has one entry. The sample includes a few hundred thousand distinct CDR3 sequences, 27% of them seen just once. As concerns this clonotype: As yet, its antigen is unknown.

The CDR3 contains 16 residues. After removal of 5 bases from V and 3 bases from J, the junction contained 5 bases not matched to a gene. Germline CDR1 LNHNV, CDR2 YYDKDF (reference sequence). Findings and caveats of the study: The study traced high day-60 TCRbeta diversity in some patients to surviving recipient T cells and thymic progenitors. Alpha-beta T cells about two months after transplant reportedly derived from several hundred expanded graft clones.

V usage is TRBV15 and J usage is TRBJ2-1; 12 bases are shared with TRBD2. The sequence derives from a boy less than two years old with Wiskott-Aldrich syndrome, due to receive a stem cell transplant. The specimen comprised PBMCs, sampled before TCRalphabeta/CD19-depleted stem cell transplant. The DNA of the CDR3 is TGTGCCACCAGCTCCAGGACTAGCGGGGTCTACAATGAGCAGTTCTTC. Amino acid sequence: CATSSRTSGVYNEQFF. Complete variable domain (other parts from reference TRBV15 and TRBJ2-1): DAMVIQNPRYQVTQFGKPVTLSCSQTLNHNVMYWYQQKSSQAPKLLFHYYDKDFNNEADTPDNFQSRRPNTSFCFLDIRSPGLGDTAMYLCATSSRTSGVYNEQFFGPGTRLTVL.